Listed below are T cell receptor beta chains from one sample, sequenced in a study of shared clonotypes between healthy human individuals. The repertoire was sequenced with immunoSEQ multiplex PCR; TCRdb's copy has only in-frame clones and lacks some. Among millions of clones, 90% to 95% were seen once, and the ten largest hold 0.35% to 0.45%. The sample comprised naive CD4+ T cells from PBMCs. The receptor source for this set is a man in his late teens or twenties in good health. Some clones in this sample may be carry-over from other donors' samples. The CDR3 runs from the conserved cysteine through the conserved F or W. A D gene is named only where the DNA matches it firmly. Clone size, where shown, is once, few, many, or a class for clones that have expanded.

D gene,clone size,V gene,J gene,CDR3 DNA,CDR3 protein
.,.,TRBV6-1,TRBJ1-1,TGTGCCAGCAGTGGTAAGGGCCAGAATGAAGCTTTCTTT,CASSGKGQNEAFF
.,.,TRBV28,TRBJ2-2,TGTGCCAGCAGTTTATACTCGACAGTCTCCGGCACCGGGGAGCTGTTTTTT,CASSLYSTVSGTGELFF
TRBD1,few,TRBV19,TRBJ1-1,TGTGCCAGTAGTATGACAGGGCACACTGAAGCTTTCTTT,CASSMTGHTEAFF
TRBD2,.,TRBV30,TRBJ2-3,TGTGCCTGGAGTGACGGACTAGCGGGAGGACATACGCAGTATTTT,CAWSDGLAGGHTQYF
.,.,TRBV27,TRBJ2-3,TGTGCCAGCAGAAGGACCGACTCTAAGACGCAGTATTTT,CASRRTDSKTQYF
TRBD2,.,TRBV28,TRBJ2-7,TGTGCCAGCAGTTTTAACCAGGCAGCGGGAGTGGGCAACTACGAGCAGTACTTC,CASSFNQAAGVGNYEQYF
.,.,TRBV5-1,TRBJ2-2,TGCGCCAGCAGCTTGGACGGGAGTGACACCGGGGAGCTGTTTTTT,CASSLDGSDTGELFF
.,.,TRBV28,TRBJ2-7,TGTGCCAGCAGTTTCCCGGGGTATACATCCTACGAGCAGTACTTC,CASSFPGYTSYEQYF
.,.,TRBV28,TRBJ2-1,TGTGCCAGCAGGGCTAGGGAGCAGTTCTTC,CASRAREQFF
TRBD1,.,TRBV5-1,TRBJ2-7,TGCGCCAGCAGCTGGGACAGGGGGCGAGAGCAGTACTTC,CASSWDRGREQYF
.,.,TRBV18,TRBJ1-5,TGTGCCAGCTCACCCTCCCGGGATTTCCAGCCCCAGCATTTT,CASSPSRDFQPQHF
TRBD1,.,TRBV2,TRBJ2-3,TGTGCCAGCAGTGAAAACGGCAGGGGGCTCCCCTTTCAGTATTTT,CASSENGRGLPFQYF
TRBD1,.,TRBV30,TRBJ1-4,TGTGCCTGGAGTAGACAGGGTAGAGAAAAACTGTTTTTT,CAWSRQGREKLFF
TRBD2,.,TRBV5-4,TRBJ2-3,TGTGCCAGCAGTCTTAGCGGGAGGCGAGGGACAGATACGCAGTATTTT,CASSLSGRRGTDTQYF
.,.,TRBV6-5,TRBJ2-1,TGTGCCAGCAGCGCCTCCTTCCCCAATGAGCAGTTCTTC,CASSASFPNEQFF
TRBD1,.,TRBV19,TRBJ1-4,TGTGCCAGTAGCGGAACAGGGGGAACTAATGAAAAACTGTTTTTT,CASSGTGGTNEKLFF
TRBD1,.,TRBV5-1,TRBJ2-5,TGCGCCAGCAGCCAGGGGACAGGGGGAGAGACCCAGTACTTC,CASSQGTGGETQYF
.,.,TRBV11-2,TRBJ1-2,TGTGCCAGCAGCTCGCAGGGCGGACACTATGGCTACACCTTC,CASSSQGGHYGYTF
.,.,TRBV7-2,TRBJ1-3,TGTGCCAGCAGCTTTGCCCGAAACTCTGGAAACACCATATATTTT,CASSFARNSGNTIYF
.,.,TRBV15,TRBJ1-2,TGTGCCACCAGCAGAAGTCGGGGGACGGGCAGGCCTAGGGGCTACACCTTC,CATSRSRGTGRPRGYTF
.,.,TRBV6-1,TRBJ2-1,TGTGCCAGCAGAAGAGGGTTAGGTGAGCAGTTCTTC,CASRRGLGEQFF
TRBD2,.,TRBV9,TRBJ2-7,TGTGCCAGCAGCCCGGGACTAGCGAACGAGCAGTACTTC,CASSPGLANEQYF
TRBD1,once,TRBV2,TRBJ1-2,TGTGCCAGCAGTAGGACAGGGGTATATGGCTACACCTTC,CASSRTGVYGYTF
.,.,TRBV6-1,TRBJ1-5,TGTGCCAGCAGAGGAGGAGGGGATCAGCCCCAGCATTTT,CASRGGGDQPQHF
.,.,TRBV6-1,TRBJ2-5,TGTGCCAGGAAGCGTTTTGGGAGAGAGACCCAGTACTTC,CARKRFGRETQYF
.,.,TRBV5-6,TRBJ2-2,TGTGCCAGCAGCTTGATAAGGAACACCGGGGAGCTGTTTTTT,CASSLIRNTGELFF
.,.,TRBV6-6,TRBJ2-7,TGTGCCAGCAGTTACTCGGACGCAACCTACGAGCAGTACTTC,CASSYSDATYEQYF
.,few,TRBV7-9,TRBJ1-5,TGTGCCAGCAGCTATTCGGGGGACAGCAATCAGCCCCAGCATTTT,CASSYSGDSNQPQHF
TRBD1,.,TRBV5-1,TRBJ2-1,TGCGCCAGCTGTTTTGGGGACAGGGGGCCGGAGAGCATGTTCTTC,CASCFGDRGPESMFF
.,.,TRBV19,TRBJ2-2,TGTGCCAGTACCCAGACCGGATGGGGGGCAGGGCGACACGGGGAGCTGTTTTTT,CASTQTGWGAGRHGELFF
.,.,TRBV7-3,TRBJ1-1,TGTGCCAGCAGCTTTAGCGAGGGCACTGAAGCTTTCTTT,CASSFSEGTEAFF
TRBD1,.,TRBV30,TRBJ1-4,TGTGCCTGGAGTGTATGTACAGGGGGGGAAAAACTGTTTTTT,CAWSVCTGGEKLFF
TRBD2,.,TRBV18,TRBJ2-1,TGTGCCAGCTCACCACCCGGCGGGAGCTCCTACAATGAGCAGTTCTTC,CASSPPGGSSYNEQFF
.,once,TRBV5-6,TRBJ2-7,TGTGCCAGCAGCTTGGCCACAGGGTTTGGCGAGCAGTACTTC,CASSLATGFGEQYF
TRBD1,.,TRBV4-3,TRBJ2-5,TGCGCCAGCAGCGTGTCCGGGACAGGTCAAGAGACCCAGTACTTC,CASSVSGTGQETQYF
.,.,TRBV5-6,TRBJ2-7,TGTGCCAGCAGCTCTATCCCGGGGTTCTCCTACGAGCAGTACTTC,CASSSIPGFSYEQYF
.,few,TRBV2,TRBJ1-1,TGTGCCAGCGGTGAGTACACTGAAGCTTTCTTT,CASGEYTEAFF
TRBD1,once,TRBV5-6,TRBJ1-4,TGTGCCAGCAGCTTTGACAGGGTGGCTGAAAAACTGTTTTTT,CASSFDRVAEKLFF
.,.,TRBV5-1,TRBJ2-5,TGCGCCAGCAGCTTGGATCAGACCCAGTACTTC,CASSLDQTQYF
.,.,TRBV18,TRBJ1-5,TGTGCCAGCTCACCAAATTCGGGGGGCAATCAGCCCCAGCATTTT,CASSPNSGGNQPQHF
TRBD2,.,TRBV14,TRBJ2-5,TGTGCCAGCCCGGGACTAGCGGCCCCGAGAAAGACCCAGTACTTC,CASPGLAAPRKTQYF
.,.,TRBV20-1,TRBJ1-4,TGCAGTGCTAGAGATCCAGAAAAACTGTTTTTT,CSARDPEKLFF
.,.,TRBV18,TRBJ2-7,TGTGCCAGCTCAACGGGGGACCCCTACGAGCAGTACTTC,CASSTGDPYEQYF
TRBD2,.,TRBV18,TRBJ2-7,TGTGCCAGCTCACCAAGTCTAGCGGGAGCCTACGAGCAGTACTTC,CASSPSLAGAYEQYF
TRBD1,.,TRBV30,TRBJ2-2,TGTGCCTGGAGTGCTGGGACAGGGAACACCGGGGAGCTGTTTTTT,CAWSAGTGNTGELFF
TRBD2,.,TRBV27,TRBJ2-3,TGTGCCAGCAGTCCTACTCGACTAGCGGGAGTTGCGGATACGCAGTATTTT,CASSPTRLAGVADTQYF
.,.,TRBV25-1,TRBJ2-4,TGTGCCAGCAGTCCCCGCGGAGAACTGAACATTCAGTACTTC,CASSPRGELNIQYF
.,.,TRBV6-5,TRBJ2-1,TGTGCCAGCAGCCCTGGACTGTACAATGAGCAGTTCTTC,CASSPGLYNEQFF
.,.,TRBV7-6,TRBJ2-1,TGTGCCAGCAGCTTAGCTTCCGGGGGCAACAATGAGCAGTTCTTC,CASSLASGGNNEQFF
TRBD1,.,TRBV7-9,TRBJ2-3,TGTGCCAGCACTCTCCAGGGACAGGGTCCAGATACGCAGTATTTT,CASTLQGQGPDTQYF
.,.,TRBV14,TRBJ1-2,TGTGCCAGCAGCCAAGCCCTGGGGGGGACCTATGGCTACACCTTC,CASSQALGGTYGYTF
TRBD1,.,TRBV9,TRBJ1-2,TGTGCCAGCAGCGTAGCTCGGGACAGGGGGAAAGGCTACACCTTC,CASSVARDRGKGYTF
.,.,TRBV7-2,TRBJ2-4,TGTGCCAGCAGCCCCAGGCGGGGGCAGAAAAACATTCAGTACTTC,CASSPRRGQKNIQYF
.,.,TRBV11-2,TRBJ2-3,TGTGCCAGCAGCTTAGATACGGGGGTCGCAGATACGCAGTATTTT,CASSLDTGVADTQYF
.,.,TRBV21-1,TRBJ1-1,TGTGCCAGCAGCAAAGATGCCAGGGTGAGGCCGTTGAACACTGAAGCTTTCTTT,CASSKDARVRPLNTEAFF
.,.,TRBV5-1,TRBJ1-4,TGCGCCAGCAGCTCGGGCAACAGGAATTCAAATGAAAAACTGTTTTTT,CASSSGNRNSNEKLFF